The rows below give T cell receptor beta chains drawn from one sample of a study of vaccination effects on CD4 cells after COVID-19. Some clones are missing from TCRdb's copy, which holds only in-frame ones; the method was immunoSEQ multiplex PCR. This table has about 46,000 clones, roughly 72% appearing once. No antigen has been identified for these receptors. The sample in question was CD4+ T cells from PBMCs cultured without peptide, obtained before COVID-19 vaccination. These receptors were obtained from a human donor who had a prior SARS-CoV-2 infection. CDR3s include the opening cysteine and the closing phenylalanine or tryptophan. The D gene is left open where the match is weak. A row's size may be missing; if present it is once, few, many or a size class.

d_call	j_call	v_call	clone_size	cdr3_aa	cdr3_nt
-	TRBJ1-4	TRBV9	-	CASSARTTINEKLFF	TGTGCCAGCAGCGCCAGGACAACCATTAATGAAAAACTGTTTTTT
-	TRBJ1-2	TRBV6-6	-	CASSYAGVGGYTF	TGTGCCAGCAGTTACGCAGGGGTAGGTGGCTACACCTTC
-	TRBJ2-7	TRBV11-2	-	CASRGTASYEQYF	TGTGCCAGCAGAGGGACGGCGTCCTACGAGCAGTACTTC
TRBD2	TRBJ2-3	TRBV5-1	-	CASSLGGLAGGLGLTDTQYF	TGCGCCAGCAGCTTGGGGGGACTAGCGGGGGGCCTGGGGTTGACAGATACGCAGTATTTT
-	TRBJ2-7	TRBV11-3	-	CASSPRSGAEAYEQYF	TGTGCCAGCAGCCCCAGGAGTGGCGCAGAGGCCTACGAGCAGTACTTC
-	TRBJ2-3	TRBV30	-	CAWSPSGSTDTQYF	TGTGCCTGGAGTCCCTCAGGGAGCACAGATACGCAGTATTTT
-	TRBJ1-1	TRBV5-1	-	CASSVAAGRYQNTEAFF	TGCGCCAGCAGCGTCGCGGCGGGCCGTTATCAGAACACTGAAGCTTTCTTT
TRBD1	TRBJ2-7	TRBV10-3	-	CAISTTQGAYEQYF	TGTGCCATCAGTACGACCCAGGGGGCGTACGAGCAGTACTTC
TRBD2	TRBJ2-2	TRBV18	-	CASSPGLARAGELFF	TGTGCCAGCTCACCCGGACTAGCACGGGCTGGGGAGCTGTTTTTT
TRBD1	TRBJ2-7	TRBV15	few	CATSRPGTATQYF	TGTGCCACCAGCAGGCCCGGGACAGCAACGCAGTACTTC
-	TRBJ1-1	TRBV12-3/TRBV12-4	once	CASSLQMNTEAFF	TGTGCCAGCAGCCTACAGATGAACACTGAAGCTTTCTTT
-	TRBJ1-5	TRBV27	-	CASSLSGRETQHF	TGTGCCAGCAGTTTATCGGGCAGAGAGACCCAGCATTTT
TRBD1	TRBJ2-7	TRBV6-6	-	CASSSSDRVYEQYF	TGTGCCAGCAGTTCCTCCGACAGGGTCTACGAGCAGTACTTC
TRBD1	TRBJ1-1	TRBV2	-	CASNDLARGPAPF	TGTGCCAGCAACGACCTCGCCAGGGGGCCCGCCCCCTTT
TRBD2	TRBJ2-3	TRBV28	-	CASSLLKTSGSSDTQYF	TGTGCCAGCAGTTTACTGAAGACTAGCGGGAGTTCGGATACGCAGTATTTT